Listed below are T cell receptor beta chains from one sample, sequenced in a study of T cell changes during pregnancy in multiple sclerosis. The repertoire was sequenced with immunoSEQ multiplex PCR; TCRdb's copy has only in-frame clones and lacks some. The table has about 27,000 clones, roughly 87% seen once. This specimen consisted of CD8+ T cells from peripheral blood mononuclear cells, obtained in the second trimester of pregnancy. The receptors shown here come from a female donor with multiple sclerosis, enrolled in a pregnancy study. The CDR3 runs from the conserved cysteine through the conserved F or W. A D gene is named only where the DNA matches it firmly. Rows give clone size only sometimes, using once, few, many, or a class for an expanded clone.

>TRBV5-5|NA|TRBJ2-2|TRBD2
TGTGCCAGCAGCTTGAGATGGCGGGAGGGGGCCACCGGGGAGCTGTTTTTT
CASSLRWREGATGELFF
>TRBV9|few|TRBJ1-1|NA
TGTGCCAGCAGCGGACTGCTGAACACTGAAGCTTTCTTT
CASSGLLNTEAFF
>TRBV6-6|few|TRBJ1-2|NA
TGTGCCAGCAGTTACTCGGCAGAGCCTAGCTATGGCTACACCTTC
CASSYSAEPSYGYTF
>TRBV27|NA|TRBJ2-3|TRBD2
TGTGCCAGCAGTTTTGGCGGGAGGAGCACAGATACGCAGTATTTT
CASSFGGRSTDTQYF
>TRBV27|NA|TRBJ2-5|TRBD1
TGTGCCAGCAGTTTATGGACAGGGCGCCAAGAGACCCAGTACTTC
CASSLWTGRQETQYF
>TRBV27|NA|TRBJ1-4|NA
TGTGCCAGCAGTTTTACGGGGACAAATGAAAAACTGTTTTTT
CASSFTGTNEKLFF
>TRBV7-9|NA|TRBJ2-5|NA
TGTGCCATTCTAAAGGAGGGGTCCCAGTACTTC
CAILKEGSQYF
>TRBV5-5|NA|TRBJ2-1|NA
TGTGCCAGCACCCCGGGGATCGAGCAGTTCTTC
CASTPGIEQFF
>TRBV14|once|TRBJ2-3|NA
TGTGCCAGCAGCCAAGTTGCCGCGGGAGATACGCAGTATTTT
CASSQVAAGDTQYF
>TRBV12-5|NA|TRBJ1-1|TRBD1
TGTGCTAGTGGTTTGCCGGGACAGGAAGCTTTCTTT
CASGLPGQEAFF
>TRBV2|NA|TRBJ1-1|TRBD1
TGTGCCAGCAGTGCGAGACAGGGCGCTTTCTTT
CASSARQGAFF
>TRBV29-1|NA|TRBJ2-1|TRBD2
TGCAGCGTTGAACGGGGGCTAGCGGGTTCGTTAGAGCAGTTCTTC
CSVERGLAGSLEQFF
>TRBV15|NA|TRBJ2-2|NA
TGTGCCACCAGCAGGCTAGCTACCGGGGAGCTGTTTTTT
CATSRLATGELFF
>TRBV28|NA|TRBJ2-7|TRBD1
TGTGCCAGCAGTTTAGCCTTCCGCAGGACAGGCCAGCCCTCCTACGAGCAGTACTTC
CASSLAFRRTGQPSYEQYF
>TRBV5-8|NA|TRBJ1-1|TRBD1
TGTGCCAGCAGCTTGGTTACAGGGGCGAACACTGAAGCTTTCTTT
CASSLVTGANTEAFF
>TRBV6-4|NA|TRBJ2-3|TRBD2
TGTGCCAGCAGTATAGCGGGAGGAGGTTCAGATACGCAGTATTTT
CASSIAGGGSDTQYF
>TRBV6-4|NA|TRBJ2-5|TRBD2
TGTGCCAGCAGTGACTCGACTAGCGGGATCCAGTACTTC
CASSDSTSGIQYF
>TRBV11-2|NA|TRBJ1-1|TRBD1
TGTGCCAGCAGCTTAACAGGGGTGAACACTGAAGCTTTCTTT
CASSLTGVNTEAFF
>TRBV2|NA|TRBJ2-1|TRBD2
TGTGCCAGCAGTGAACGGGGACTAGCGGGAGGGTACAATGAGCAGTTCTTC
CASSERGLAGGYNEQFF
>TRBV2|NA|TRBJ1-2|NA
TGTGCCAGATTACCGGGACACCTCAACTATGGCTACACCTTC
CARLPGHLNYGYTF
>TRBV19|few|TRBJ1-1|NA
TGTGCCAGCAGTAATGGCGGTGAAGAAATTACATCTTTCTTT
CASSNGGEEITSFF
>TRBV6-5|NA|TRBJ2-7|TRBD1
TGTGCCAGCAGTTATGGGCAGGGGGCGGTCTACGAGCAGTACTTC
CASSYGQGAVYEQYF
>TRBV19|NA|TRBJ2-1|TRBD1
TGTGCCACCGGGACAGGGTACAATGAGCAGTTCTTC
CATGTGYNEQFF
>TRBV6-1|NA|TRBJ1-5|NA
TGTGCCAGCACCGGCCGGGACAACTATCAGCCCCAGCATTTT
CASTGRDNYQPQHF
>TRBV7-9|NA|TRBJ1-1|NA
TGTGCCAGCAGCACATCTTCTGGCAGTAAGAACACTGAAGCTTTCTTT
CASSTSSGSKNTEAFF
>TRBV10-3|NA|TRBJ2-5|TRBD1
TGTGCCATCAGTGTAGACAGGGAAGAGACCCAGTACTTC
CAISVDREETQYF
>TRBV15|NA|TRBJ2-1|NA
TGTGCCACCAGCAGAGTTAAGACAGTTGATGAGCAGTTCTTC
CATSRVKTVDEQFF
>TRBV7-9|NA|TRBJ2-5|TRBD1
TGTGCCAGCAACGGTGACCCTCCGGGACAGGGGGATGGGACCCAGTACTTC
CASNGDPPGQGDGTQYF
>TRBV30|NA|TRBJ2-1|TRBD2
TGTGCCTGGAGCCCTACTAGCGGGAGGTCCTACAATGAGCAGTTCTTC
CAWSPTSGRSYNEQFF
>TRBV9|once|TRBJ2-7|NA
TGTGCCAGCAGCGTAAGGGGGGGACTACCCTCCTACGAGCAGTACTTC
CASSVRGGLPSYEQYF
>TRBV6-5|NA|TRBJ2-3|NA
TGTGCCAGCCTGGGGGGTGGCACAGATACGCAGTATTTT
CASLGGGTDTQYF
>TRBV28|NA|TRBJ2-7|NA
TGTGCCAGCAATCAAACCCCTAGCTCCTACGAGCAGTACTTC
CASNQTPSSYEQYF
>TRBV28|NA|TRBJ1-1|NA
TGTGCCAGCAGTTTGATTAGTACGGGGGGCGCGACTGAAGCTTTCTTT
CASSLISTGGATEAFF
>TRBV9|NA|TRBJ2-1|TRBD2
TGTGCCAGCAGCGTAGGGGGAGCGGGAGGTGGGGAGCAGTTCTTC
CASSVGGAGGGEQFF
>TRBV27|NA|TRBJ2-1|TRBD1
TGTGCCAGCAGTTTATCGACAGGGAATGAGCAGTTCTTC
CASSLSTGNEQFF
>TRBV27|NA|TRBJ2-1|NA
TGTGCCAGCAGTTGGGAGCGCTCGTCTTACAATGAGCAGTTCTTC
CASSWERSSYNEQFF
>TRBV20-1|NA|TRBJ2-7|TRBD2
TGCAGTGCTGATAGCGGGACGACTCAGTACTTC
CSADSGTTQYF
>TRBV27|NA|TRBJ2-3|TRBD2
TGTGCCAGCAGTTTGATTAGAGCGGGAGTTGAAGATACGCAGTATTTT
CASSLIRAGVEDTQYF
>TRBV27|NA|TRBJ2-2|TRBD1
TGTGCCAGCAGTTTACAGTTGGGACAGGGACGGGGCGGGGAGCTGTTTTTT
CASSLQLGQGRGGELFF
>TRBV10-1|NA|TRBJ1-1|TRBD1
TGCGCCAGCACCGGACAGGGGGCCATTTGCCCCATGAACACTGAAGCTTTCTTT
CASTGQGAICPMNTEAFF
>TRBV15|NA|TRBJ2-1|TRBD1
TGTGCCACCAGCAGGGGGACAGGGGGCTCCTACAATGAGCAGTTCTTC
CATSRGTGGSYNEQFF
>TRBV5-1|NA|TRBJ1-1|NA
TGCGCCAGCAGCTTGTTTCAGGGCGTGAACACTGAAGCTTTCTTT
CASSLFQGVNTEAFF
>TRBV27|NA|TRBJ2-3|NA
TGTGCCAGCAGTTTATCTAGCGGAAGCACAGATACGCAGTATTTT
CASSLSSGSTDTQYF
>TRBV5-1|NA|TRBJ2-1|TRBD2
TGCGCCAGGACCGGGACTAGCGGATACAATGAGCAGTTCTTC
CARTGTSGYNEQFF
>TRBV25-1|NA|TRBJ2-5|NA
TGTGCCAGCCGGGGTCTGGAGACCCAGTACTTC
CASRGLETQYF
>TRBV13|NA|TRBJ2-1|NA
TGTGCCAGCAGCTTACTACGGGTCTCCTCCAATGAGCAGTTCTTC
CASSLLRVSSNEQFF
>TRBV4-3|NA|TRBJ2-5|NA
TGCGCCAGCAGCCAAGATGTACTTCGGCGGGACCAAGAGACCCAGTACTTC
CASSQDVLRRDQETQYF
>TRBV25-1|NA|TRBJ2-1|NA
TGTGCCAGCAGTGAATGGGGGGCCTACAATGAGCAGTTCTTC
CASSEWGAYNEQFF
>TRBV6-1|NA|TRBJ2-1|TRBD2
TGTGCCAGCAGTGAAGAGATTGTCAGTCTAGCGGGAGAGTTGAATGAGCAGTTCTTC
CASSEEIVSLAGELNEQFF
>TRBV27|NA|TRBJ2-1|TRBD1
TGTGCCAGCAGTTTATCCGGGACAGGGCTTAATGAGCAGTTCTTC
CASSLSGTGLNEQFF
>TRBV20-1|once|TRBJ2-7|NA
TGCAGTGCCAGACGGGTGGGCGAGCAGTACTTC
CSARRVGEQYF